This T cell receptor (beta chain) was recovered during a study of T cells and Merkel cell carcinoma outcomes. Study observations and caveats: Merkel cell carcinoma outcomes were reportedly predicted by repertoire and T-cell density.

Measured with immunoSEQ multiplex PCR; TCRdb has only the in-frame clones, and not every one. The table includes about 19,000 clones, around 80% detected once. The CDR3 consists of 13 residues. Between the trimmed V and J ends, which lost 6 bases and 1 base, there was a span of 9 bases. Germline V gene data show CDR1 as MNHNS and CDR2 as SASEGT. With respect to this clone: Its antigen remains unknown.

The sequenced sample consisted of tumor tissue from Merkel cell carcinoma. The rearrangement joins TRBV6-1 to TRBJ1-1; D is perhaps TRBD1 (6 bases). The sequence was collected from a human donor with Merkel cell carcinoma. The CDR3, as DNA: TGTGCCAGCAGCGAGGACAGGAACACTGAAGCTTTCTTT. Translated: CASSEDRNTEAFF.